The 10 T cell receptor beta chains below come from one sample, sequenced in a study of CD8 T cells in Susac syndrome. An amount of RNA that ranged from roughly 0.5 to 1 ug was reverse transcribed with random hexamers. TCRdb reprocessed the immunoSEQ multiplex PCR reads via MiXCR and lists one record per CDR3 protein. The data show hundreds of thousands of distinct CDR3 sequences, around 83% seen once. Sequenced input: CD8+ T cells from PBMCs. These receptors were taken from a human donor with multiple sclerosis.

The CDR3 protein is CATSSRSTGGISPLHF. The CDR3 DNA is TGTGCCACCAGCTCTCGCAGCACAGGCGGCATATCACCCCTCCACTTT. The chain carries TRBV15 and TRBJ1-6; TRBD1 might be the D (5 bases). The CDR3 is 16 amino acids. CDR1 LNHNV and CDR2 YYDKDF come from the germline V gene (reference sequence). Trimming stripped 5 bases from V and 10 bases from J, with 21 bases between.

This chain's CDR3 is CASSLERASNTEAFF. The CDR3 DNA sequence: TGCGCCAGCAGCTTGGAGCGGGCCTCGAACACTGAAGCTTTCTTT. The chain links TRBV5-1 to TRBJ1-1; D unresolved. Germline CDR1 reads SGHRS; CDR2 reads YFSETQ. V gave up 0 bases and J gave up 1 base, with 10 bases separating them. This CDR3 contains 15 residues.

The J gene is TRBJ2-5, the V gene TRBV6-2 or TRBV6-3; TRBD2 might be the D (6 bases). Deletions cut 4 bases from V and 8 bases from J, with 23 bases between. The CDR3 spans 16 residues. Per germline, CDR1 MNHEY and CDR2 SVGEGT. CDR3 loop: CASSSPTRGGVETQYF. The CDR3 DNA is TGTGCCAGCAGTTCCCCGACTAGAGGTGGAGTGGAAACCCAGTACTTC.

The chain uses TRBV29-1 and TRBJ2-1; 8 nucleotides line up with TRBD1. With V trimmed by 2 bases and J by 8 bases, 17 bases remained unmatched. Per germline, CDR1 SQVTM and CDR2 ANQGSEA. This CDR3 has 17 residues. Here the CDR3 reads CSVESSEGRGPVDEQFF. The CDR3 region has the DNA TGCAGCGTTGAAAGTTCAGAGGGCAGGGGGCCGGTTGATGAGCAGTTCTTC.

The V gene is TRBV30, the J gene TRBJ1-3, with D hard to call. CDR1 GTSNPN and CDR2 SVGIG come from the germline V gene (reference sequence). This CDR3 spans 13 amino acids. Trimming pared 0 bases from V and 8 bases from J, leaving 11 bases between. The CDR3 is CAWSVAGFDTIYF. The CDR3 DNA reads TGTGCCTGGAGTGTAGCGGGGTTCGACACCATATATTTT.

The rearrangement uses TRBV27 and TRBJ2-7; 9 positions match TRBD2. V trimming: 3 bases; J trimming: 2 bases; junction bases outside the gene matches: 11. The CDR3 is 17 amino acids. The germline CDR1 and CDR2 sequences are MNHEY and SMNVEV (reference sequence). Here the CDR3 reads CASSFGVIAGATYEQYF. CDR3 coding DNA: TGTGCCAGCAGTTTTGGGGTCATAGCGGGAGCTACCTACGAGCAGTACTTC.

The V gene is TRBV20-1, the J gene TRBJ1-1, with 10 bases fitting TRBD1. Germline V CDR1 and CDR2: DFQATT, SNEGSKA (reference sequence). The CDR3 consists of 13 residues. V was pared by 3 bases and J by 7 bases, with 5 bases of the junction left unmatched. CDR3: CSARGQGSNEAFF. As DNA, the CDR3 is TGCAGTGCTAGGGGACAGGGGTCCAATGAAGCTTTCTTT.

The CDR3 coding sequence is TGTGCCAGCAGTTACTCGCCAGGGGCGGTGTGGGCCGGGGAGCTGTTTTTT. This codes for CASSYSPGAVWAGELFF. V and J are TRBV6-2 or TRBV6-3 and TRBJ2-2; possibly TRBD1 for D (6 bases). CDR3 length: 17 residues. V was shortened by 0 bases and J by 6 bases, with 17 bases between the two germline ends. Germline assignment: CDR1 MNHEY and CDR2 SVGEGT.

The J gene is TRBJ2-2, the V gene TRBV30; weak D call: TRBD1 (6 bases). Trimming cost V 5 bases and J 2 bases, with 18 bases left between them. The CDR3 sequence is 16 residues long. Germline CDR1 GTSNPN, CDR2 SVGIG (reference sequence). The CDR3 sequence is CAWDTPGQTNTGELFF. For the CDR3, the DNA is TGTGCCTGGGACACTCCGGGACAAACCAACACCGGGGAGCTGTTTTTT.

With regard to this clonotype: The junction departs from germline at one end; a sequencing error may be responsible. V usage is TRBV6-1 and J usage is TRBJ2-5; possibly TRBD2 for D (5 bases). CDR1 is MNHNS and CDR2 is SASEGT in the germline V gene. This CDR3 has 16 residues. The CDR3 DNA reads as TGTGCCAGCAGCGATATCGGAGGCAGATCCCAAAAGACCCAGTACTTC. Its translation is CASSDIGGRSQKTQYF.